Listed here are 21 T cell receptor beta chains from one sample, sequenced in a study of blood T cell repertoires in COVID-19 (TCRdb year 2020). Libraries were made using the immunoSEQ multiplex PCR assay. TCRdb's version of the immuneACCESS table is confined to in-frame rearrangements and falls short of the full clone set. An unresolved V gene accounts for under half of the shortfall where checked; the remainder is of unknown origin. The sample table holds 100,000 to 150,000 clones, of which about four fifths were seen once. 8% to 9.5% of the sample goes to the ten largest clones. Source material: peripheral blood. These receptors were taken from a woman aged 55-70 years with active or convalescent COVID-19.

The rearrangement uses TRBV5-1 and TRBJ2-7, with unresolved D. Germline V lookup: CDR1 SGHRS, CDR2 YFSETQ. The CDR3 is made up of 12 amino acids. V lost 0 bases to trimming and J lost 4 bases, with 5 bases between them. The CDR3 sequence is CASSLETYEQYF. CDR3 DNA sequence: TGCGCCAGCAGCTTGGAGACATACGAGCAGTACTTC.

This chain joins TRBV19 and TRBJ1-2; the match to TRBD1 covers 9 bases. With 3 bases clipped from V and 1 base from J, the junction kept 6 bases outside the gene matches. The CDR3 sequence is 16 residues long. The germline V gene encodes CDR1 LNHDA and CDR2 SQIVND (reference sequence). CDR3 bases: TGTGCCAGTAGTATCGGACAGGGGTCGTATAACTATGGCTACACCTTC. This codes for CASSIGQGSYNYGYTF.

The rearrangement links TRBV2 to TRBJ2-1; tentative D call: TRBD2 (5 bases). Trimming cost V 7 bases and J 5 bases, with 12 bases left between them. CDR1 SNHLY and CDR2 FYNNEI come from the germline V gene. This CDR3 comprises 13 residues. The CDR3 sequence is CASKLDSNNEQFF. The DNA for the CDR3 is TGTGCCAGCAAACTGGACTCGAACAATGAGCAGTTCTTC.

This clone has a handful of counts. This rearrangement joins TRBV19 to TRBJ1-6; D is unclear. The CDR3 runs to 14 residues. The V gene lost 5 bases and the J gene lost 10 bases, with 15 bases spanning the gap. The germline V gene has CDR1 LNHDA and CDR2 SQIVND (reference sequence). The CDR3 here is CASSGGQIGSPLHF. The DNA of the CDR3 is TGTGCCAGTAGTGGCGGGCAGATAGGATCACCCCTCCACTTT.

The gene calls are TRBV6-2 or TRBV6-3 and TRBJ2-3, with TRBD2 matching over 14 bases. The CDR3 contains 15 residues. Germline V gene sequence: CDR1 MNHEY, CDR2 SVGEGT. The V segment lost 4 bases and the J segment 4 bases; nucleotides outside the gene matches: 1. CDR3 DNA sequence: TGTGCCAGCAGTTCGACTAGCGGGGGGGCAGATACGCAGTATTTT. Translated, it gives CASSSTSGGADTQYF.

The J gene is TRBJ2-2, the V gene TRBV7-9; TRBD1 matches 7 bases. Germline loops: CDR1 SEHNR, CDR2 FQNEAQ (reference sequence). The CDR3 totals 16 residues. J gave up 4 bases and V 5 bases, and 10 bases lay outside the gene matches. In DNA, the CDR3 is TGTGCCAGCAGCCCCCTAGCTCACAGGGGCACCGGGGAGCTGTTTTTT. Protein: CASSPLAHRGTGELFF.

The chain has TRBV30 and TRBJ2-7, with 9 bases lining up with TRBD2. There are 15 residues in the CDR3. CDR1 is GTSNPN, CDR2 SVGIG, per germline (reference sequence). V lost 2 bases, J lost 3 bases, and 8 bases stayed unmatched. CDR3 in DNA: TGTGCCTGGAGTCCTTCCGGGACTAGCCGCTACGAGCAGTACTTC. It specifies CAWSPSGTSRYEQYF.

The chain joins TRBV27 to TRBJ1-2; the match to TRBD1 covers 12 bases. This CDR3 has 15 amino acids. V was clipped by 5 bases and J by 8 bases; unmatched bases: 9. CDR1 and CDR2 from the germline V gene are MNHEY and SMNVEV (reference sequence). The CDR3 protein is CASSPGTGGLRGYTF. CDR3 nucleotides: TGTGCCAGCAGTCCAGGGACAGGGGGCTTGAGAGGCTACACCTTC.

This clone was seen just once. The chain joins TRBV18 to TRBJ1-1; unclear D gene. CDR3 length: 16 residues. The V end lost 1 base, the J end lost 2 bases, and 14 bases lay between the germline ends. Germline lookup yields CDR1 KGHSH and CDR2 LQKENI. The CDR3, as DNA: TGTGCCAGCTCACCACGGGCTGGGCAGACCAACACTGAAGCTTTCTTT. Its translation is CASSPRAGQTNTEAFF.

The chain couples TRBV11-2 to TRBJ2-1, with D hard to call. Germline CDR1 SGHAT, CDR2 FQNNGV. V lost 5 bases, J lost 10 bases, and 21 bases lay in between. The CDR3 has 15 residues. CDR3 sequence reads: CASSLSESSPREQFF. CDR3 bases: TGTGCCAGCAGCCTTTCCGAATCGAGCCCCAGGGAGCAGTTCTTC.

This chain links TRBV19 with TRBJ1-1; D is undetermined. CDR1 and CDR2 from the germline V gene are LNHDA and SQIVND (reference sequence). Deletions cut 3 bases from V and 0 bases from J, with 8 bases between. The length of the CDR3 is 14 residues. CDR3 loop: CASSIRRLNTEAFF. The DNA of the CDR3 is TGTGCCAGTAGTATCCGCAGGCTGAACACTGAAGCTTTCTTT.

This chain joins TRBV7-9 and TRBJ1-4; 9 bases match TRBD1. J was trimmed by 8 bases and V by 5 bases; bases with no gene match: 6. The CDR3 covers 14 residues. Germline loops: CDR1 SEHNR, CDR2 FQNEAQ (reference sequence). CDR3 in amino acids: CASSPGTGREKLFF. CDR3 DNA: TGTGCCAGCAGCCCCGGGACAGGGAGAGAAAAACTGTTTTTT.

In regard to this clone: This sample also contains other DNA sequences that code for the same CDR3. The rearrangement joins TRBV28 to TRBJ2-2; perhaps TRBD1 as D (6 bases). Trimming shortened V by 6 bases and J by 3 bases, and 11 bases separated the two germline ends. CDR1 MDHEN and CDR2 SYDVKM come from the germline V gene. CDR3 size: 14 residues. The CDR3 DNA sequence: TGTGCCAGCAGCCGCACAGGGTACACCGGGGAGCTGTTTTTT. Its translation: CASSRTGYTGELFF.

The rearrangement uses TRBV7-9 and TRBJ2-5, with D possibly matching TRBD2 (6 bases). Trimming pared 1 base from V and 5 bases from J, leaving 11 bases between. Germline CDR1 SEHNR, CDR2 FQNEAQ (reference sequence). The CDR3 extends over 14 amino acids. CDR3 nucleotide sequence: TGTGCCAGCAGCTTAGGGGACTGGTGGGAGACCCAGTACTTC. It codes for CASSLGDWWETQYF.

The rearrangement links TRBV7-9 to TRBJ1-1; D is possibly TRBD1 (6 bases). This CDR3 has 15 residues. Deletions cut 5 bases from V and 1 base from J, with 14 bases between. Germline V gene sequence: CDR1 SEHNR, CDR2 FQNEAQ (reference sequence). The CDR3 spells CASSPRGAGNTEAFF. For the CDR3, the DNA is TGTGCCAGCAGCCCCCGGGGGGCAGGGAACACTGAAGCTTTCTTT.

The chain is built from TRBV28 and TRBJ1-3; tentative D call: TRBD1 (5 bases). Looked up from germline, CDR1 is MDHEN and CDR2 is SYDVKM. V lost 6 bases and J lost 2, with 17 bases in between. CDR3 length equals 16 residues. DNA for the CDR3: TGTGCCAGCAGCCTATCGGCCGGGGGAGCTGGAAACACCATATATTTT. It translates to CASSLSAGGAGNTIYF.

The chain is built from TRBV29-1 and TRBJ2-3; TRBD1 agrees at 8 bases. J gave up 4 bases and V 7 bases, and 10 bases lay outside the gene matches. Germline-derived CDR1 and CDR2 are SQVTM and ANQGSEA. CDR3 length: 14 amino acids. The CDR3 nucleotides read TGCAGCGCAAAAACCGGGACAGGATCAGATACGCAGTATTTT. This translates into CSAKTGTGSDTQYF.

The chain has TRBV7-2 and TRBJ1-5; no definite D call. Trimming removed 5 bases from V and 5 bases from J, with 10 bases in between. Germline V gives CDR1 SGHTA, CDR2 FQGNSA. This CDR3 region has 13 residues. The CDR3 reads CASSLGPDQPQHF. CDR3 DNA sequence: TGTGCCAGCAGCCTCGGTCCCGATCAGCCCCAGCATTTT.

This clone has more than one count but fewer than ten. J is TRBJ2-3 and V is TRBV5-1, with D maybe TRBD2 (5 bases). Germline V CDR1 and CDR2: SGHRS, YFSETQ. The V end lost 4 bases, the J end lost 6 bases, and 18 bases lay between the germline ends. The CDR3 loop spans 15 amino acids. CDR3 nucleotides: TGCGCCAGCAGCCGGCAAGGACTTCCTGCCGATACGCAGTATTTT. It translates to CASSRQGLPADTQYF.

The chain carries TRBV6-1 and TRBJ2-5, with D hard to call. Germline V gene data show CDR1 as MNHNS and CDR2 as SASEGT. The CDR3 extends over 14 amino acids. The ends were cut back, 3 bases at V and 7 bases at J, with 15 bases in the middle. This chain's CDR3 is CASSDQLDSGTQYF. The CDR3 bases are TGTGCCAGCAGTGATCAATTAGATTCTGGGACCCAGTACTTC.

This clone was detected only a few times. The V call is TRBV28, the J call TRBJ2-2; D gene ambiguous. Germline assignment: CDR1 MDHEN and CDR2 SYDVKM. The CDR3 is made up of 14 amino acids. Trimming shortened V by 9 bases and J by 0 bases, and 11 bases separated the two germline ends. The CDR3 spells CASQSRANTGELFF. The CDR3 bases are TGTGCCAGTCAGAGCCGGGCGAACACCGGGGAGCTGTTTTTT.